Detailed here is one TCR beta chain. The CDR3 runs to 15 residues. Trimming cost V 5 bases and J 6 bases; bases outside gene matches: 12. Germline V CDR1 and CDR2: MNHNY, SVGAGI (reference sequence). For the second PCR, which ran for about 6 to 11 cycles, a sample-barcoded 5' primer and a J-beta primer mix were used. TCRdb re-called the 5' RACE reads with MiXCR, one entry per CDR3 protein. The sample yields 1.5 million to 2 million distinct CDR3 sequences, about 32% seen once. The data belong to a study of blood T cells in healthy people across ages. The receptor comes from a woman in her thirties in good health. The chain links TRBV6-6 to TRBJ2-7; 8 nucleotides agree with TRBD1. The sample taken for sequencing was blood. CDR3 region: CASSPRTGRSGEQYF. For the CDR3, the DNA is TGTGCCAGCAGTCCAAGGACAGGGCGGTCTGGCGAGCAGTACTTC.